The 29 T cell receptor beta chains given below trace back to one sample, sequenced in a study of cytomegalovirus exposure and HLA in healthy donors. The PCR was carried out with 60 Vbeta primers and 13 Jbeta primers. Clones were read by immunoSEQ multiplex PCR, and TCRdb kept only the in-frame ones, dropping some. Of 90,000 to 150,000 clones in the sample, 15% to 17% are singletons; the top ten hold about 1.9%. What was sequenced was PBMCs. The receptor source for this set is a woman aged 18-29 years in good health and CMV-seronegative.

This chain links TRBV13 with TRBJ1-2; 7 bases are shared with TRBD1. J lost 8 bases, V lost 4 bases, and 7 bases had no gene match. The CDR3 is 13 amino acids. Per germline, CDR1 PRHDT and CDR2 FYEKMQ (reference sequence). The CDR3 nucleotides are TGTGCCAGCAGCTCGACAGGGCTCGGGGGCTACACCTTC. Translating it yields CASSSTGLGGYTF.

The chain uses TRBV27 and TRBJ1-6; D is undetermined. Per germline, CDR1 MNHEY and CDR2 SMNVEV (reference sequence). The V and J ends lost 6 bases and 9 bases respectively, with 18 bases between them. The CDR3 loop spans 15 amino acids. In DNA form, the CDR3 reads TGTGCCAGCAGCTTCTTCGCGGAAACGGGTTCACCCCTCCACTTT. Translation: CASSFFAETGSPLHF.

This clone turned up a few times. CDR3 bases: TGTGCCAGCAGCGCACTCGCGGGGCCGAATCAGCCCCAGCATTTT. It specifies CASSALAGPNQPQHF. V is TRBV9 and J is TRBJ1-5; tentative D call: TRBD1 (5 bases). Germline V gene sequence: CDR1 SGDLS, CDR2 YYNGEE. Deletions cut 3 bases from V and 4 bases from J, with 14 bases between. The CDR3 consists of 15 residues. The full variable domain, in which reference TRBV9 and TRBJ1-5 provide the parts outside the CDR3, is DSGVTQTPKHLITATGQRVTLRCSPRSGDLSVYWYQQSLDQGLQFLIQYYNGEERAKGNILERFSAQQFPDLHSELNLSSLELGDSALYFCASSALAGPNQPQHFGDGTRLSIL.

This clone was counted between two and nine times. The chain has TRBV5-1 and TRBJ2-5, with TRBD1 matching 7 bases. In germline, CDR1 is SGHRS, CDR2 YFSETQ. The CDR3 extends over 17 amino acids. V shed 1 base and J 7 bases; nucleotides not matched to a gene: 16. Here the CDR3 reads CASSLLAGTASSGTQYF. The DNA for the CDR3 is TGCGCCAGCAGCTTGTTGGCCGGGACAGCATCATCGGGGACCCAGTACTTC.

This clone occurred a few times. The gene calls are TRBV4-3 and TRBJ2-1, with D tentatively TRBD1 (5 bases). This CDR3 has 14 amino acids. Germline CDR1 LGHNA, CDR2 YSLEER. The V gene lost 3 bases and the J gene lost 3 bases, with 9 bases spanning the gap. The CDR3 region has the DNA TGCGCCAGCAGCCAGGCAGGGTTCTACAATGAGCAGTTCTTC. This gives the protein CASSQAGFYNEQFF.

The gene calls are TRBV19 and TRBJ2-2; unclear D gene. Trimming cost V 5 bases and J 5 bases, with 9 bases left between them. The length of the CDR3 is 13 residues. Germline loops: CDR1 LNHDA, CDR2 SQIVND (reference sequence). The CDR3 is CASSLRVTGELFF. The CDR3 bases are TGTGCCAGTAGTCTCCGGGTAACCGGGGAGCTGTTTTTT.

This clone has just a few counts. The V call is TRBV2, the J call TRBJ2-7; 8 bases match TRBD2. CDR1 and CDR2 (germline): SNHLY, FYNNEI. Trimming took 5 bases from V and 4 from J; bases not matched to a gene: 10. There are 15 residues in the CDR3. The DNA of the CDR3 is TGTGCCAGCAGTCCCCGCAAAGCGGGGGCTTACGAGCAGTACTTC. Protein product: CASSPRKAGAYEQYF.

This clone was detected a few times. This rearrangement joins TRBV5-4 to TRBJ2-1; D not resolved. Germline V gene lookup returns CDR1 SGHNT and CDR2 YYREEE (reference sequence). V was pared by 2 bases and J by 5 bases, with 2 bases between. This CDR3 spans 11 amino acids. CDR3 amino acids: CASSFNNEQFF. CDR3 bases: TGTGCCAGCAGCTTCAACAATGAGCAGTTCTTC.

This clone was recorded a few times. The V gene is TRBV18, the J gene TRBJ2-7; D gene unclear. V was cut by 2 bases and J by 4 bases, with 12 bases left in between. Germline CDR1 and CDR2: KGHSH and LQKENI. The CDR3 sequence is 14 residues long. The CDR3 DNA reads TGTGCCAGCTCACCAATCAGCGCCACTTACGAGCAGTACTTC. It yields the protein CASSPISATYEQYF.

This clone came up a few times. V usage is TRBV7-2 and J usage is TRBJ1-5; a weak D match, TRBD1 (6 bases). The CDR3 is 13 residues long. Trimming shortened V by 3 bases and J by 7 bases, and 10 bases separated the two germline ends. Germline lookup yields CDR1 SGHTA and CDR2 FQGNSA. CDR3 in DNA: TGTGCCAGCAGCTTCAAGGGGGGGCAGCCCCAGCATTTT. It encodes CASSFKGGQPQHF.

This clone has a handful of counts. This rearrangement joins TRBV4-2 to TRBJ2-5, with a possible D match to TRBD2 (6 bases). There are 17 residues in the CDR3. The V gene's germline CDR1 is LGHNA and CDR2 YNFKEQ. The ends were cut back, 2 bases at V and 4 bases at J, with 20 bases in the middle. The CDR3 loop is CASSQTFGGELRETQYF. Here the CDR3 DNA reads TGTGCCAGCAGCCAAACTTTTGGAGGGGAACTCCGAGAGACCCAGTACTTC.

This clone was detected a few times. The V gene is TRBV27, the J gene TRBJ1-3, with D perhaps TRBD1 (5 bases). CDR3 size: 14 residues. V lost 4 bases and J 4 bases, leaving 11 bases between the germline ends. Germline lookup yields CDR1 MNHEY and CDR2 SMNVEV (reference sequence). CDR3 amino acids: CASSSHRPGNTIYF. CDR3 nucleotide sequence: TGTGCCAGCAGTTCCCACAGGCCCGGAAACACCATATATTTT.

This clone showed up many times. The chain links TRBV18 to TRBJ2-1; the D is unclear. The germline CDR1 and CDR2 sequences are KGHSH and LQKENI. V lost 6 bases, J lost 10 bases, and 13 bases lay in between. This CDR3 has 12 residues. CDR3 DNA: TGTGCCAGCTCCCTTGGTCGGAGCGAGCAGTTCTTC. Translating gives CASSLGRSEQFF.

This clone occurred a few times. The chain links TRBV7-6 to TRBJ1-1, with TRBD1 identical over 11 bases. V was clipped by 5 bases and J by 2 bases; unmatched bases: 4. Per the germline V gene, CDR1 is SGHVS and CDR2 is FNYEAQ. The CDR3 runs 15 residues. CDR3 DNA sequence: TGTGCCAGCAGCCCGAGGACAGGGGGCAACACTGAAGCTTTCTTT. As protein: CASSPRTGGNTEAFF. Together with reference TRBV7-6 and TRBJ1-1, the CDR3 gives the full variable domain: GAGVSQSPRYKVTKRGQDVALRCDPISGHVSLYWYRQALGQGPEFLTYFNYEAQQDKSGLPNDRFSAERPEGSISTLTIQRTEQRDSAMYRCASSPRTGGNTEAFFGQGTRLTVV.

This clone has only a few counts. In nucleotides, the CDR3 is TGTGCCAGCTCACCAGGCCGAACGGAGACCCAGTACTTC. The encoded protein is CASSPGRTETQYF. The chain carries TRBV18 and TRBJ2-5; unclear D gene. The CDR3 consists of 13 residues. V dropped 2 bases and J dropped 5 bases, with 9 bases sitting between them. Germline CDR1 and CDR2: KGHSH and LQKENI.

The rearrangement links TRBV28 to TRBJ1-4; D is unresolved. The V end lost 9 bases, the J end lost 3 bases, and 8 bases lay between the germline ends. In germline, CDR1 is MDHEN, CDR2 SYDVKM. The CDR3 is made up of 12 amino acids. CDR3 bases: TGTGCCAGTTGGCACCCTAATGAAAAACTGTTTTTT. It yields the protein CASWHPNEKLFF. Complete variable domain (other parts from reference TRBV28 and TRBJ1-4): DVKVTQSSRYLVKRTGEKVFLECVQDMDHENMFWYRQDPGLGLRLIYFSYDVKMKEKGDIPEGYSVSREKKERFSLILESASTNQTSMYLCASWHPNEKLFFGSGTQLSVL.

V and J are TRBV30 and TRBJ1-1, with D possibly being TRBD1 (5 bases). Trimming removed 4 bases at V and 3 bases at J, with 15 bases between. Per germline, CDR1 GTSNPN and CDR2 SVGIG (reference sequence). The CDR3 is 14 amino acids. Here the CDR3 reads CAWTPPGGHTEAFF. The CDR3 DNA sequence: TGTGCCTGGACTCCCCCGGGGGGTCACACTGAAGCTTTCTTT. Filled out from reference TRBV30 and TRBJ1-1, the complete variable domain reads SQTIHQWPATLVQPVGSPLSLECTVEGTSNPNLYWYRQAAGRGLQLLFYSVGIGQISSEVPQNLSASRPQDRQFILSSKKLLLSDSGFYLCAWTPPGGHTEAFFGQGTRLTVV.

The chain is built from TRBV30 and TRBJ2-1; 11 nucleotides line up with TRBD2. This CDR3 contains 13 residues. Germline CDR1 reads GTSNPN; CDR2 reads SVGIG (reference sequence). J lost 13 bases, V lost 2 bases, and 7 bases had no gene match. The CDR3 spells CAWSIAGGRFQFF. As DNA, the CDR3 is TGTGCCTGGAGTATAGCGGGAGGGCGCTTTCAGTTCTTC. Combining the CDR3 with reference TRBV30 and TRBJ2-1 gives the whole variable domain SQTIHQWPATLVQPVGSPLSLECTVEGTSNPNLYWYRQAAGRGLQLLFYSVGIGQISSEVPQNLSASRPQDRQFILSSKKLLLSDSGFYLCAWSIAGGRFQFFGPGTRLTVL.

The CDR3 DNA reads TGCGCCAGCAGCTTGGAGGGGTGGAGCTCCTACGAGCAGTACTTC. This codes for CASSLEGWSSYEQYF. J is TRBJ2-7 and V is TRBV5-1; weak D call: TRBD1 (5 bases). The CDR3 extends over 15 amino acids. The germline CDR1 and CDR2 sequences are SGHRS and YFSETQ. Trimming removed 0 bases from V and 0 bases from J, with 10 bases in between.

This clone was counted only a few times. The chain employs TRBV7-6 and TRBJ2-7, with 7 positions matching TRBD2. J gave up 3 bases and V 6 bases, and 14 bases lay outside the gene matches. This CDR3 spans 16 amino acids. Germline V gives CDR1 SGHVS, CDR2 FNYEAQ. The DNA of the CDR3 is TGTGCCAGCAGTCCATCGGGCGGGGCGGGGGTCTACGAGCAGTACTTC. Its translation is CASSPSGGAGVYEQYF.

This clone was counted only a few times. V gene TRBV6-4 combines with J gene TRBJ2-2; 8 bases fit TRBD1. The CDR3 is 16 residues long. Germline V gene sequence: CDR1 MRHNA, CDR2 SNTAGT. The J segment lost 6 bases and the V segment lost 0 bases, leaving 6 bases of the junction unmatched. The CDR3 DNA reads TGTGCCAGCAGTGACTCGATCGACAGGGGTGCCGGGGAGCTGTTTTTT. This encodes CASSDSIDRGAGELFF.

There are a few counts of this clone. A much larger clonotype is one base distant, so this may be a read error. This chain links TRBV11-3 with TRBJ2-7; 11 bases are a match to TRBD1. V lost 4 bases and J lost 3; bases outside the gene matches: 2. Germline CDR1 and CDR2: SGHNT and YENEEA. CDR3 length: 14 amino acids. The CDR3 nucleotides are TGTGCCAGCAGCTCGGGACAGGGGGACTACGAGCAGTACTTC. It is translated as CASSSGQGDYEQYF. Full variable domain (rest looked up from reference TRBV11-3 and TRBJ2-7): EAGVVQSPRYKIIEKKQPVAFWCNPISGHNTLYWYLQNLGQGPELLIRYENEEAVDDSQLPKDRFSAERLKGVDSTLKIQPAELGDSAVYLCASSSGQGDYEQYFGPGTRLTVT.

The chain couples TRBV5-4 to TRBJ2-2; 11 positions agree with TRBD2. The CDR3 is 17 amino acids. Germline V CDR1 and CDR2: SGHNT, YYREEE (reference sequence). V dropped 4 bases and J dropped 0; count of bases not matched to a gene: 5. This CDR3 reads CASSPGTSGPNTGELFF. CDR3 in DNA: TGTGCCAGCAGCCCTGGGACTAGCGGACCGAACACCGGGGAGCTGTTTTTT.

The chain uses TRBV5-1 and TRBJ2-1; 7 bases map to TRBD1. V trimming: 5 bases; J trimming: 3 bases; junction bases outside the gene matches: 11. The CDR3 length is 16 residues. Germline assignment: CDR1 SGHRS and CDR2 YFSETQ. This chain's CDR3 is CASRRAGTVYYNEQFF. The CDR3, as DNA: TGCGCCAGCAGGCGGGCCGGGACAGTTTACTACAATGAGCAGTTCTTC.

The rearrangement uses TRBV19 and TRBJ1-6, with TRBD1 as a possible D gene (6 bases). CDR3 size: 15 residues. Trimming removed 7 bases from V and 7 bases from J, with 17 bases in between. Germline loops: CDR1 LNHDA, CDR2 SQIVND (reference sequence). Here the CDR3 reads CASNFGSDRNSPLHF. CDR3 nucleotide sequence: TGTGCCAGTAACTTCGGATCGGACAGAAATTCACCCCTCCACTTT. Together with reference TRBV19 and TRBJ1-6, the CDR3 gives the full variable domain: DGGITQSPKYLFRKEGQNVTLSCEQNLNHDAMYWYRQDPGQGLRLIYYSQIVNDFQKGDIAEGYSVSREKKESFPLTVTSAQKNPTAFYLCASNFGSDRNSPLHFGNGTRLTVT.

This clone showed up just a few times. The rearrangement joins TRBV9 to TRBJ2-3; D not resolved. The germline V gene has CDR1 SGDLS and CDR2 YYNGEE. The V gene lost 0 bases and the J gene lost 7 bases, with 9 bases spanning the gap. This CDR3 is built from 13 residues. The CDR3 DNA reads as TGTGCCAGCAGCGTAGTGGGCGCACATACGCAGTATTTT. Residues: CASSVVGAHTQYF.

This clone was counted only a few times. V usage is TRBV6-6 and J usage is TRBJ1-5, with D possibly TRBD1 on 5 matching bases. The V end was cut by 0 bases, the J end by 5 bases, with 14 bases between. The CDR3 totals 16 residues. Germline V gives CDR1 MNHNY, CDR2 SVGAGI (reference sequence). In nucleotides, the CDR3 is TGTGCCAGCAGTTACTCTAGGGGCGGGAAGTATCAGCCCCAGCATTTT. As protein: CASSYSRGGKYQPQHF.

There are a few counts of this clone. This chain uses TRBV12-5 with TRBJ2-1; D may be TRBD1 (5 bases). This CDR3 contains 14 residues. V shed 6 bases and J shed 4 bases, with 13 bases lying between them. Germline V lookup: CDR1 LGHNT, CDR2 FRNRAP. The CDR3 loop reads CASGLQGLYNEQFF. DNA of the CDR3: TGTGCTAGTGGCCTTCAGGGTCTTTACAATGAGCAGTTCTTC.

This clone has just a few counts. This chain uses TRBV28 with TRBJ1-2; 7 bases are shared with TRBD1. Germline CDR1 is MDHEN and CDR2 is SYDVKM. V lost 7 bases to trimming and J lost 0 bases; unmatched junction nucleotides: 14. The CDR3 has 17 residues. CDR3 region: CASNSGGAGYTNYGYTF. In DNA, the CDR3 is TGTGCCAGCAACTCAGGGGGTGCGGGATATACTAACTATGGCTACACCTTC.